This T cell receptor (beta chain) was captured in a study of blood T cells in healthy people across ages. Primers used in a second PCR of about 6 to 12 cycles were a sample-barcoded 5' primer and a J-beta primer mix. Each sample yielded at least 2.5 million CDR3-containing paired-end reads. TCRdb itself ran the 5' RACE reads through MiXCR, one entry per CDR3 protein. The sample holds 650,000 to 800,000 distinct CDR3 sequences; roughly 44% are singletons and the top ten take under 20%. The CDR3 totals 13 residues. Germline V gives CDR1 SGHDT, CDR2 YYEEEE. V gave up 7 bases and J gave up 4 bases, with 12 bases separating them. The people who gave samples were healthy Caucasians from Russia, aged about 6 to 100.

Source material: blood. The chain is built from TRBV5-6 and TRBJ2-1, with D unclear. This sequence originates from a man in his fifties or sixties in good health. The CDR3 DNA follows: TGTGCCAGCTACCGATCCGATTACAATGAGCAGTTCTTC. Translating gives CASYRSDYNEQFF.